The source of this T cell receptor (beta chain) is a study of shared clonotypes between healthy human individuals. Study conclusions and caveats: Rarefaction analysis demonstrated incomplete sorted-subset sequencing notwithstanding large depth. Generation probabilities were higher for clonotypes shared across all four sorted-subset donors than for unshared ones.

The CDR3 is made up of 14 amino acids. Per the germline V gene, CDR1 is MDHEN and CDR2 is SYDVKM. With regard to this clone: The antigen is not known.

Clones were read by immunoSEQ multiplex PCR, and TCRdb kept only the in-frame ones, dropping some. Counted here are some 500,000 clones, about 96% occurring once; the ten biggest clones make up under 0.065%. This chain uses TRBV28 with TRBJ2-3; D not certain. The specimen was naive CD4+ T cells sorted from blood. Indicated subset: CD45RA+ positively selected. The TCR sequence derives from a woman aged 25 to 39 in good health. The CDR3 loop reads CAKLGSSSTDTQYF. The CDR3 DNA follows: TGTGCGAAACTGGGGTCGAGCAGCACAGATACGCAGTATTTT.